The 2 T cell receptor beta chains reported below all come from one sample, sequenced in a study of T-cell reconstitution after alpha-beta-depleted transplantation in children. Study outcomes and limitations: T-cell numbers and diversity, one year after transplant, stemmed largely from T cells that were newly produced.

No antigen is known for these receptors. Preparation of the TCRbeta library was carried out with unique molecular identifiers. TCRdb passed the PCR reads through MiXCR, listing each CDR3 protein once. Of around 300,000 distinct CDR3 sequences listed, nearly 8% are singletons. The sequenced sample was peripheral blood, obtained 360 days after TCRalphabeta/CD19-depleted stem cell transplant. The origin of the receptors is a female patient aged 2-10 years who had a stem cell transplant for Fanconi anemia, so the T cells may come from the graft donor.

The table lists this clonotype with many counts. The CDR3 coding sequence is TGCGCCAGCGGTTTGATATCAAACACAGATACGCAGTATTTT. It is translated as CASGLISNTDTQYF. V is TRBV5-1 and J is TRBJ2-3; no clear D gene. The CDR3 sequence is 14 residues long. The germline V gene has CDR1 SGHRS and CDR2 YFSETQ. V gave up 7 bases and J gave up 2 bases, with 14 bases separating them.

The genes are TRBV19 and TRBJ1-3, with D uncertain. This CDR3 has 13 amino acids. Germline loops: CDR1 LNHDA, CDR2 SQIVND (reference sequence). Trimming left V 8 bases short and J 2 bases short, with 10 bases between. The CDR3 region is CASSRTPGNTIYF. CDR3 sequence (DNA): TGTGCCAGTTCGCGGACTCCTGGAAACACCATATATTTT. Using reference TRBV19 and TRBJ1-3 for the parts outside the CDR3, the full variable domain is DGGITQSPKYLFRKEGQNVTLSCEQNLNHDAMYWYRQDPGQGLRLIYYSQIVNDFQKGDIAEGYSVSREKKESFPLTVTSAQKNPTAFYLCASSRTPGNTIYFGEGSWLTVV.